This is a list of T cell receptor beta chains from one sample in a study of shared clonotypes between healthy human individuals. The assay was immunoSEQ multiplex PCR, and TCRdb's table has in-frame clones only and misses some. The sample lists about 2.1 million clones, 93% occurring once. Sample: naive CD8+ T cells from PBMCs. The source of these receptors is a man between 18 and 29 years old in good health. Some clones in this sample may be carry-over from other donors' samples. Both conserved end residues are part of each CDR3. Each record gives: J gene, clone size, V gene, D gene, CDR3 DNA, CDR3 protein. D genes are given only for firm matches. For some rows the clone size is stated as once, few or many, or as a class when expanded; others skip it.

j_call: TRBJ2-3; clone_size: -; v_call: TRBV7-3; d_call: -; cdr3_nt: TGTGCCAGCAGCCACTCTCTCGGGGGGCCCACAGATACGCAGTATTTT; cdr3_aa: CASSHSLGGPTDTQYF
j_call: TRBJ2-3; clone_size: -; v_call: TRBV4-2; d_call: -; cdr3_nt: TGTGCCAGCAGCCAAGGCCTAGCCCAAGGGCCAGATACGCAGTATTTT; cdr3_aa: CASSQGLAQGPDTQYF
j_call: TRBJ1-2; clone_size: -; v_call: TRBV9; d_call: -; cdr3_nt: TGTGCCAGCAGCGTAGTCCCGGGCTCGAACTATGGCTACACCTTC; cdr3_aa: CASSVVPGSNYGYTF
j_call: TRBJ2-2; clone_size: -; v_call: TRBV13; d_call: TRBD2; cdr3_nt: TGTGCCAGCACCGAGGCACTAGCGGGAGTGGCCGGGGAGCTGTTTTTT; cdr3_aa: CASTEALAGVAGELFF
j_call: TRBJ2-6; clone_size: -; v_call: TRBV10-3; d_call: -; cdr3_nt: TGTGCCATCAGTGAGTTAGGTGGGGCGACAGGCAGTCAAGGGGCCAACGTCCTGACTTTC; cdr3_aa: CAISELGGATGSQGANVLTF
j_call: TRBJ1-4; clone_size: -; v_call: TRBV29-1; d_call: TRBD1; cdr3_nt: TGCAGCGCAGCAGGGGGCTCATATGAAAAACTGTTTTTT; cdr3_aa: CSAAGGSYEKLFF
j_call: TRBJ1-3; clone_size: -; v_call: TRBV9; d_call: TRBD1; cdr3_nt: TGTGCCAGCAGTGCCGGGACAGGGTGGTCTGGAAACACCATATATTTT; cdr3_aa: CASSAGTGWSGNTIYF
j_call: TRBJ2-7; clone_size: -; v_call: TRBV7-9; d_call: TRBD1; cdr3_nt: TGTGCCAGCAGCCCCAGGGACAGGACCCCCTACGAGCAGTACTTC; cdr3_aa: CASSPRDRTPYEQYF
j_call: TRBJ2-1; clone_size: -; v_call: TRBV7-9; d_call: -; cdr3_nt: TGTGCCAGCAGCTTAGACCGATTCGGGCAGTTCTTC; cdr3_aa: CASSLDRFGQFF
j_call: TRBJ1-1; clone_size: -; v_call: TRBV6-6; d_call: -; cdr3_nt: TGTGCCAGCAGTTACTCGGAGGGGAGCACTGAAGCTTTCTTT; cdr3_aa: CASSYSEGSTEAFF
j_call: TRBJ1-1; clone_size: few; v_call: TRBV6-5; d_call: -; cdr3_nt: TGTGCCAGCAGTCCCGGGAGGAGTGGCACTGAAGCTTTCTTT; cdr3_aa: CASSPGRSGTEAFF
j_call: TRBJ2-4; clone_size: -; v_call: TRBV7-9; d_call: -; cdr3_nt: TGTGCCAGCAGCCCAAGTGGGGCGGTGGGCGCCAAAAACATTCAGTACTTC; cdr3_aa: CASSPSGAVGAKNIQYF
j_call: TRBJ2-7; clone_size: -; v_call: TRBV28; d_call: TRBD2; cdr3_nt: TGTGCCAGCAGTAACCCGGGACTAGCGGGAGGGAACTCCTACGAGCAGTACTTC; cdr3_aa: CASSNPGLAGGNSYEQYF
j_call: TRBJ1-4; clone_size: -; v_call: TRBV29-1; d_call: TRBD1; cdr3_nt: TGCAGCGGAGGGACAGGGGCGAAACTGTTTTTT; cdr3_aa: CSGGTGAKLFF
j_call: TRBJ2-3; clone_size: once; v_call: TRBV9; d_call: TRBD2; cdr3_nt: TGTGCCAGCAGCGTTTTTAGCGGGGGTTTTGCAGATACGCAGTATTTT; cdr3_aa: CASSVFSGGFADTQYF
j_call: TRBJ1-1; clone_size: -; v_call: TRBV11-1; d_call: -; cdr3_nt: TGTGCCAGCAGCTCCCGCCCGGGGGGAGGACGTAACACTGAAGCTTTCTTT; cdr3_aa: CASSSRPGGGRNTEAFF
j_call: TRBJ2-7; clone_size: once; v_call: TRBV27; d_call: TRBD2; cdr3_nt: TGTGCCAGCAGTTTAACTAGCGGGAGTACGTTTTCGCACTTC; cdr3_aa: CASSLTSGSTFSHF
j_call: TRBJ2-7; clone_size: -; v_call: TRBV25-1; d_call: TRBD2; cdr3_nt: TGTGCCAGCAGCAGACCGGGACTAAAGTACGAGCAGTACTTC; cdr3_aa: CASSRPGLKYEQYF
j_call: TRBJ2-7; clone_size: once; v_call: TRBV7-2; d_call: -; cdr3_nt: TGTGCCAGCAGCTTCGGATTGAGGGAGCAGTACTTC; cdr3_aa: CASSFGLREQYF
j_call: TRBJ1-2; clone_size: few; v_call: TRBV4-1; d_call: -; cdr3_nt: TGCGCCAGCAGAGGTCAGGGTAGCTATGGCTACACCTTC; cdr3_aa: CASRGQGSYGYTF
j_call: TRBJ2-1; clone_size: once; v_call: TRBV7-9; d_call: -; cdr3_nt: TGTGCCAGCAGCGACAACAGGCTTGAGCAGTTCTTC; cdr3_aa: CASSDNRLEQFF
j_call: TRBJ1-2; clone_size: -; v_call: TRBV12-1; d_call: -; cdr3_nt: TGTGCCGGACGTTCAGGGGGTGACTATGGCTACACCTTC; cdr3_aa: CAGRSGGDYGYTF
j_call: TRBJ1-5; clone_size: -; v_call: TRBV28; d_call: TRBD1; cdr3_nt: TGTGCCAGCAGTCCGGACAGGGGAGGGGGTCAGCCCCAGCATTTT; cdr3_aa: CASSPDRGGGQPQHF
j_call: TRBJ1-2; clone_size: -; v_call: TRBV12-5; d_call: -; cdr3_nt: TGTGCTAGTGGACCGGGTAACTATGGCTACACCTTC; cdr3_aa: CASGPGNYGYTF
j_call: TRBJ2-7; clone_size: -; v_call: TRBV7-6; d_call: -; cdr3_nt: TGTGCCAGCAGATCTCTAAGGGGCGAGCAGTACTTC; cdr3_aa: CASRSLRGEQYF
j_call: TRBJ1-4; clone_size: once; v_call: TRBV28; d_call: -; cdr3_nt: TGTGCCAGCAGTTTGGGGACGGCTGAAAAACTGTTTTTT; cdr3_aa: CASSLGTAEKLFF
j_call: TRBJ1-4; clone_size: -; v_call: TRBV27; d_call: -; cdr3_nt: TGTGCCAGCAGTTTAGGAACAACTAATGAAAAACTGTTTTTT; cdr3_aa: CASSLGTTNEKLFF
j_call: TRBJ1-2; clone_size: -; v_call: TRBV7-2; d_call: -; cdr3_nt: TGTGCCAGCAGCTTACCCTTCGGGGACTATGGCTACACCTTC; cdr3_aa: CASSLPFGDYGYTF
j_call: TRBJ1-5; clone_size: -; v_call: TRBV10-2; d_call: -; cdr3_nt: TGCGCCAGCAGTGAGTCGATCGGGGTTCTGAGCAATCAGCCCCAGCATTTT; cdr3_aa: CASSESIGVLSNQPQHF
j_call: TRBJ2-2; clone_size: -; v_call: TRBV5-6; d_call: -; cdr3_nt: TGTGCCAGCAGCCCGGGAAACACCGGGGAGCTGTTTTTT; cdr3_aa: CASSPGNTGELFF
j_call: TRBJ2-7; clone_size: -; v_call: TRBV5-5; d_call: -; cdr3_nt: TGTGCCAGCAGCTTGCGGCCTCTGAGCTACGAGCAGTACTTC; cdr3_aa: CASSLRPLSYEQYF
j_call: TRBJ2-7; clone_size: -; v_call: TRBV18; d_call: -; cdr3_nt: TGTGCCAGCTCACCAGGGCGCGTCTCCCACGAGCAGTACTTC; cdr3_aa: CASSPGRVSHEQYF
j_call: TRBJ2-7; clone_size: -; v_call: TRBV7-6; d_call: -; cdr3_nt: TGTGCCAGCAGCGCGGTCGGATACGAGCAGTACTTC; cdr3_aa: CASSAVGYEQYF
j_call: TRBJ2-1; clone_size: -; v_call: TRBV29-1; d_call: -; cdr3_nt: TGCAGCGCCCTACAGGGAGCCTACAATGAGCAGTTCTTC; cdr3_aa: CSALQGAYNEQFF
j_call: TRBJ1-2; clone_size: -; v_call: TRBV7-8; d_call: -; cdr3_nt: TGTGCCAGCAGCTTAGCGGTCGATTGGGGCCGCATCTATGGCTACACCTTC; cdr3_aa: CASSLAVDWGRIYGYTF
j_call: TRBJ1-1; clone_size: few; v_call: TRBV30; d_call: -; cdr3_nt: TGTGCCTGGAGTGTACTGACGAACACTGAAGCTTTCTTT; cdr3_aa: CAWSVLTNTEAFF
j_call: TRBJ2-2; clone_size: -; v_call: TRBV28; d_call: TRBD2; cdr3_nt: TGTGCCAGCAGTAAGAGCGGGAGTGGTATAACCGGGGAGCTGTTTTTT; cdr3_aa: CASSKSGSGITGELFF
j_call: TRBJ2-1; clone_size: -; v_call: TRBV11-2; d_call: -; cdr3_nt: TGTGCCAGCAGGAAACGGGACTCTGTCAATGAGCAGTTCTTC; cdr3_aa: CASRKRDSVNEQFF
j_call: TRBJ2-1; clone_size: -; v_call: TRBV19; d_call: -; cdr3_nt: TGTGCCAGTAGTATTGGCAACGGTCACCTATACAATGAGCAGTTCTTC; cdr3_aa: CASSIGNGHLYNEQFF
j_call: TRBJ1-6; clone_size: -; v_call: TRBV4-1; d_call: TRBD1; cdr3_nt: TGCGCCAGCAGCCAAGCCAAAGGACAGGGGGCTGGACCCCTCCACTTT; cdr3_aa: CASSQAKGQGAGPLHF
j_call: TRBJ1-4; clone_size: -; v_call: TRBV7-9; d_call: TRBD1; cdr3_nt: TGTGCCAGCAGCTCTTTAGTCCAAGGGGGCCTCGGTGAAAAACTGTTTTTT; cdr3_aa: CASSSLVQGGLGEKLFF
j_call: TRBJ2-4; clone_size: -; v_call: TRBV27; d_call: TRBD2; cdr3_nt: TGTGCCAGCGACGGGGGGGGCATTCAGTACTTC; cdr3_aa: CASDGGGIQYF